Reported below is one TCR beta chain. Its antigen remains unknown. The read falls 3 residues short of the CDR3 end, and the missing part is taken from the germline J gene. The CDR3 spans 17 residues. V dropped 3 bases and J dropped 1; count of bases not matched to a gene: 8. Germline V gene sequence: CDR1 DFQATT, CDR2 SNEGSKA (reference sequence). This sample was taken from a study of T cells in women clearing cervical HPV infection. About the research overall: Women with histologically confirmed HPV16-related CIN3 or worse, 2 with invasive cancer, served as cases.

Overall study findings and caveats: It is unknown whether associations predate infection; no effector/memory or HPV-specific sorting. Repertoire richness, not evenness, was significantly elevated in CIN3+ cases versus controls.

immunoSEQ multiplex PCR used an average of 1200 ng genomic DNA. The repertoire was sequenced with immunoSEQ multiplex PCR; TCRdb's copy has only in-frame clones and lacks some. The table lists more than 15,000 clones, with approximately 15% in the top ten. The source is a woman aged 18 to 75 with a cervical HPV16 infection that either progressed to CIN3+ or cleared (not recorded which). Material: blood buffy coat. The J gene is TRBJ2-2, the V gene TRBV20-1; TRBD2 matches at 10 bases. CDR3 DNA (partial): TGCAGTGCTAGGATTCAGCGGGGGGGCGAGAACACCGGGGAG. It codes for CSARIQRGGENTGE. The whole CDR3 region reads CSARIQRGGENTGELFF.